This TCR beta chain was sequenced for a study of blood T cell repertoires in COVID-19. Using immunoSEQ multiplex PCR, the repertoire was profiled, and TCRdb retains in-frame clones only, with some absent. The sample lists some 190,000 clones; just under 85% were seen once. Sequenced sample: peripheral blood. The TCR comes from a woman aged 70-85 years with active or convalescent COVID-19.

CDR3 DNA: TGTGCCAGCAGCCGCCGGGTAGCGGGAGGAACCTTCTACGAGCAGTACTTC. Translation gives CASSRRVAGGTFYEQYF. This chain joins TRBV7-2 and TRBJ2-7; 10 nucleotides line up with TRBD2. Germline values: CDR1 SGHTA, CDR2 FQGNSA. CDR3 length: 17 residues. V was clipped by 5 bases and J by 3 bases; unmatched bases: 13. Complete variable domain (other parts from reference TRBV7-2 and TRBJ2-7): GAGVSQSPSNKVTEKGKDVELRCDPISGHTALYWYRQSLGQGLEFLIYFQGNSAPDKSGLPSDRFSAERTGGSVSTLTIQRTQQEDSAVYLCASSRRVAGGTFYEQYFGPGTRLTVT.